This T cell receptor beta chain is drawn from a study of blood T cell repertoires in COVID-19. Study-level information: Samples representing acute and convalescent COVID-19 were sourced from the United States, Italy and Spain. Sample material is recorded as cDNA or gDNA derived from T cells, B-cell-depleted T cells, or PBMCs.

Germline CDR1 reads MDHEN; CDR2 reads SYDVKM. The trim removed 2 bases at V and 5 bases at J, leaving 13 bases unmatched. This CDR3 comprises 18 residues. Authors' processing steps: Amplification from reference gene primers served as the basis for estimated nucleated cell counts. Clones were read by immunoSEQ multiplex PCR, and TCRdb kept only the in-frame ones, dropping some. That table is the source of V, J and clone size, and D and trimming were worked out from the DNA. This sample has about 180,000 clones, with 90% to 95% found just once. The gene calls are TRBV28 and TRBJ2-5; TRBD2 aligns across 11 bases. Source material: peripheral blood. The sequence derives from a man aged 50-59 years with acute or convalescent COVID-19. CDR3 amino acids: CASSLRGISGRALETQYF. The CDR3 DNA reads TGTGCCAGCAGTTTAAGGGGAATTAGCGGGAGGGCCTTGGAGACCCAGTACTTC.